This TCR beta chain was identified during a study of shared clonotypes between healthy human individuals. About the research overall: A few men and two women, aged 18 to 49, were donors.

Terminally differentiated effector memory CD45RA+ cells were excluded from the naive CD8 cells, which were CD45RO-negative and positively selected for CCR7. Over several immunoSEQ plates, each subset's genomic DNA was distributed in even portions. Using immunoSEQ multiplex PCR, the repertoire was profiled, and TCRdb retains in-frame clones only, with some absent. The table lists about 2 million clones, around 96% of them singletons. This TCR came from a man between 18 and 29 years old in good health. Sequenced material: naive CD8+ T cells sorted from blood.

The CDR3 here is CASSLVGQGAKSNQPQHF. The CDR3 DNA follows: TGTGCCAGCAGCTTAGTAGGACAGGGGGCGAAGAGCAATCAGCCCCAGCATTTT. This chain connects TRBV7-8 to TRBJ1-5; 11 bases are shared with TRBD1. There are 18 residues in the CDR3. The V segment lost 1 base and the J segment 1 base; nucleotides outside the gene matches: 6. CDR1 and CDR2 from the germline V gene are SGHVS and FQNEAQ.